This T cell receptor (beta chain) came from a study of vaccination and CD4 T cells after COVID-19. Study overall: Recovered patients in the cohort numbered six men and four women, two of them Hispanic. Samples taken post-COVID came a median around 96 days after diagnosis, ranging from 35 to 161. Samples after vaccination came a median approximately 70 days past dose two, ranging 14 to 241.

The CDR3 spans 13 residues. Germline V gene lookup returns CDR1 SEHNR and CDR2 FQNEAQ (reference sequence). V lost 4 bases and J 3 bases, leaving 9 bases between the germline ends. The treatment here: approximately nine-day PBMC culture with coronavirus spike peptide pools or control peptides (ViraFEST assay). The Oncomine TCR Beta short-read assay sequenced DNA from cultured CD4+ T cells. TCRdb re-derived calls from the PCR reads in MiXCR, one entry per CDR3 protein. There are fewer than 20,000 distinct CDR3 sequences in the sample; about 53% occur only once, and about 13% lies in the top ten. This clonotype has only a few counts. Its target is unknown.

Sequencing was done on a sample of CD4+ T cells from blood, cultured in vitro. The V gene is TRBV7-9, the J gene TRBJ1-1; D gene ambiguous. The TCR sequence derives from a human donor who had recovered from COVID-19. The CDR3, as DNA: TGTGCCAGCAGCTCCGGCCAGCACACTGAAGCTTTCTTT. Its protein product is CASSSGQHTEAFF.